A single sample gave rise to the 5 T cell receptor beta chains below, sequenced in a study of control samples from healthy donors and cancer patients. Profiling relied on immunoSEQ multiplex PCR, and the TCRdb table lists in-frame clones only, not all of them. The sample has 70,000 to 75,000 clones; more than 85% are singletons. Material for sequencing was blood. The receptors were gathered from a woman aged 45-60 years in good health.

The chain recombines TRBV10-3 with TRBJ2-2; 14 nucleotides line up with TRBD2. Per germline, CDR1 ENHRY and CDR2 SYGVKD. The CDR3 is 17 residues long. V lost 3 bases to trimming and J lost 4 bases; unmatched junction nucleotides: 4. CDR3 loop: CAISDSGLAGVTGELFF. In DNA, the CDR3 is TGTGCCATCAGTGATTCGGGACTAGCGGGAGTCACCGGGGAGCTGTTTTTT.

The V call is TRBV28, the J call TRBJ2-7; D possibly matches TRBD1 or TRBD2 (6 bases each). The V end lost 6 bases, the J end lost 4 bases, and 16 bases lay between the germline ends. Germline CDR1 and CDR2: MDHEN and SYDVKM. The CDR3 is 14 residues long. CDR3 sequence reads: CASSPYREDYEQYF. The CDR3 region has the DNA TGTGCCAGCAGCCCCTACAGGGAGGATTACGAGCAGTACTTC.

As regards this clone: One junction end disagrees with the germline gene, perhaps due to a read error. The V and J genes are TRBV5-8 and TRBJ1-2, with D tentatively TRBD1 (5 bases). This CDR3 is 10 amino acids long. In germline, CDR1 is SGHTS, CDR2 YDEGEE. The CDR3 here is CASSFRWGDF. For the CDR3, the DNA is TGTGCCAGCAGCTTCCGTTGGGGGGACTTC.

A few counts support this clone. This chain joins TRBV29-1 and TRBJ2-1; D uncertain. The V end lost 4 bases, the J end lost 6 bases, and 16 bases lay between the germline ends. Germline V CDR1 and CDR2: SQVTM, ANQGSEA. The CDR3 is 14 residues long. The CDR3: CSVGRLIAGNEQFF. CDR3 DNA: TGCAGCGTTGGCAGGCTCATCGCAGGCAATGAGCAGTTCTTC.

CDR3 sequence (DNA): TGTGCCAGCAGCTCGGACGGCCACTATGGCTACACCTTC. This codes for CASSSDGHYGYTF. The chain carries TRBV11-2 and TRBJ1-2; the D is unclear. The ends were cut back, 4 bases at V and 3 bases at J, with 9 bases in the middle. The V gene's germline CDR1 is SGHAT and CDR2 FQNNGV. This CDR3 comprises 13 residues.